Listed below are T cell receptor beta chains from one sample, sequenced in a study of low-dose radiotherapy and immunotherapy resistance in tumors. MiXCR, run by TCRdb on the reads, gives a single entry per CDR3 protein. This sample has 35,000 to 50,000 distinct CDR3 sequences, with more than 20% found just once. The source was PBMCs, collected after low-dose radiotherapy plus immunotherapy. These receptors were taken from a female donor with ovarian cancer. Both conserved end residues are part of each CDR3. Fields, in order: D gene, V gene, J gene, clone size, CDR3 DNA, CDR3 protein. A D gene is named only where the DNA matches it firmly. Clone size is stated in some rows and not others, as once, few, many or a class when expanded.

TRBD2	TRBV28	TRBJ2-7	-	TGTGCCAGCACTAAACTAGCGGGGTACTACGAGCAGTACTTC	CASTKLAGYYEQYF
TRBD1	TRBV29-1	TRBJ2-1	many	TGCAGCGTTTTAGGGGACAGTATTTCTTACAATGAGCAGTTCTTC	CSVLGDSISYNEQFF
-	TRBV27	TRBJ2-6	few	TGTGCCAGCAGTTTAAGGCATTCGGCGGGGGCCAACGTCCTGACTTTC	CASSLRHSAGANVLTF
TRBD2	TRBV5-1	TRBJ2-3	many	TGCGCCAGCACCCTACTAGCGGGGGGCAACACAGATACGCAGTATTTT	CASTLLAGGNTDTQYF
-	TRBV6-6	TRBJ2-1	many	TGTGCCAGCAGTTCCCCTTCTTACAATGAGCAGTTCTTC	CASSSPSYNEQFF
TRBD2	TRBV6-2/TRBV6-3	TRBJ2-1	many	TGTGCCAGCAGTGAGGGACTAGCGGGGGGGCACGAGCAGTTCTTC	CASSEGLAGGHEQFF
-	TRBV10-3	TRBJ2-7	few	TGTGCCATCAGTACGGGCCTCTTTAGTTACGAGCAGTACTTC	CAISTGLFSYEQYF
-	TRBV21-1	TRBJ2-1	-	TGTGCCAGCAGCAAAGAGGGACAGGGGGACAATGAGCAGTTCTTC	CASSKEGQGDNEQFF
-	TRBV14	TRBJ2-4	many	TGTGCCAGCAGCCCCAGGACGGGGAAGGGCATTCAGTACTTC	CASSPRTGKGIQYF
-	TRBV2	TRBJ1-5	-	TGTGCCAGCGGACAGCCGAATCAGCCCCAGCATTTT	CASGQPNQPQHF
-	TRBV7-2	TRBJ2-2	many	TGTGCCAGCAGCCTAGCCACAGGGACTCTGGGCACCGGGGAGCTGTTTTTT	CASSLATGTLGTGELFF
-	TRBV18	TRBJ2-6	many	TGTGCCAGCTCACCAATTGACACCGACTACTCTGGGGCCAACGTCCTGACTTTC	CASSPIDTDYSGANVLTF
-	TRBV28	TRBJ2-3	many	TGTGCCAGCAGTAGTGGGGGAGGATGGGATACGCAGTATTTT	CASSSGGGWDTQYF
-	TRBV5-1	TRBJ2-3	-	TGCGCCAGCAGCTTACAGGGTCTGGACACAGATACGCAGTATTTT	CASSLQGLDTDTQYF
-	TRBV30	TRBJ1-5	many	TGTGCCTGGACCGAGTCAGGGCTTAATCAGCCCCAGCATTTT	CAWTESGLNQPQHF
-	TRBV20-1	TRBJ2-1	many	TGCAGTGCTAGAGACCAATATGGGGTCAATGAGCAGTTCTTC	CSARDQYGVNEQFF
TRBD2	TRBV28	TRBJ2-5	-	TGTGCCAGCACCGTAAACCCGGGACTAGCGCAGGAAGAGACCCAGTACTTC	CASTVNPGLAQEETQYF
-	TRBV7-8	TRBJ1-2	many	TGTGCCAGCAGCCCACCCAAGGGGGGTCTTCTGGATGGCTACACCTTC	CASSPPKGGLLDGYTF
-	TRBV7-2	TRBJ2-5	many	TGTGCCAGCACCGGGACTGTGTACCAAGAGACCCAGTACTTC	CASTGTVYQETQYF
TRBD2	TRBV10-3	TRBJ2-1	many	TGTGCCATCAGTGAGTCTCCTAGCGGGGACTACAATGAGCAGTTCTTC	CAISESPSGDYNEQFF
-	TRBV28	TRBJ2-1	many	TGTGCCAGCAGTCTAAATGAGCAGTTCTTC	CASSLNEQFF
-	TRBV13	TRBJ1-2	many	TGTGCCAGCAGCCCGAAGGGGGGGGTAAATGGCTACACCTTC	CASSPKGGVNGYTF
TRBD1	TRBV20-1	TRBJ2-1	many	TGCAGTGCCCCCGCCCAGGGGGTGTTCAATGAGCAGTTCTTC	CSAPAQGVFNEQFF
TRBD1	TRBV12-3/TRBV12-4	TRBJ1-1	many	TGTGCCAGCAGTCCCAGGACAGGGAGCAACACTGAAGCTTTCTTT	CASSPRTGSNTEAFF
-	TRBV11-3	TRBJ2-2	-	TGTGCCAGCAGCTTGGGGATGAGTGGGGGTACCGGGGAGCTGTTTTTT	CASSLGMSGGTGELFF
-	TRBV2	TRBJ2-1	many	TGTGCCAGCAGTCTTAGTGGGAATGAGCAGTTCTTC	CASSLSGNEQFF
-	TRBV9	TRBJ1-1	many	TGTGCCAGCAGCCTTACAGACATGAACACTGAAGCTTTCTTT	CASSLTDMNTEAFF
-	TRBV10-3	TRBJ2-7	many	TGTGCCATCAGTGACGCCCGGGGGGACAGCTACGAGCAGTACTTC	CAISDARGDSYEQYF
-	TRBV4-2	TRBJ2-4	many	TGTGCCAGCAGCCAAGAATCCTCAGGGCACGGGGGCAAAAACATTCAGTACTTC	CASSQESSGHGGKNIQYF
-	TRBV25-1	TRBJ2-7	many	TGTGCCAGCAGTGACGCTCAGGGCCGTTACGAGCAGTACTTC	CASSDAQGRYEQYF
TRBD1	TRBV28	TRBJ1-6	few	TGTGCCAGCAGTTTGCTAGCCGGGACAGGGGGCACCGCCCCCGGTTCACCCCTCCACTTT	CASSLLAGTGGTAPGSPLHF
-	TRBV23-1	TRBJ1-5	many	TGCGCCAGCAGCCGAAAAAGAGGCCAGCCCCAGCATTTT	CASSRKRGQPQHF
-	TRBV20-1	TRBJ1-1	many	TGCAGTGCTAGAGGGGGGGACCTCATGAACACTGAAGCTTTCTTT	CSARGGDLMNTEAFF
-	TRBV6-2/TRBV6-3	TRBJ1-5	many	TGTGCCAGCAGCTCGGGGGGGTACAATCAGCCCCAGCATTTT	CASSSGGYNQPQHF
-	TRBV19	TRBJ2-3	many	TGTGCCAGTAGTCACACCCCAGATACGCAGTATTTT	CASSHTPDTQYF